This TCR beta chain emerged from a study of CD8 T cells in ankylosing spondylitis. Study-level points and caveats: Past studies reported some motif variants in reactive arthritis synovial fluid and blood. Disease-linked clones were CD8+ and relatively rare in peripheral blood.

Ten or more counts support this clonotype. Its cognate antigen is unknown. Germline loops: CDR1 SGHRS, CDR2 YFSETQ. The CDR3 is 14 amino acids. The V gene lost 0 bases and the J gene lost 4 bases, with 5 bases spanning the gap. Molecular-barcoded quantitative 5'-RACE produced these TCR beta libraries. TCRdb reprocessed the 5' RACE reads with MiXCR, giving one entry per CDR3 protein. This sample has some 250,000 distinct CDR3 sequences, with 7.5% to 9% found just once. The genes are TRBV5-1 and TRBJ1-6; D is unclear. The TCR sequence derives from a male donor with ankylosing spondylitis or in good health (not recorded which). Sequencing was done on a sample of blood, either unsorted or a sorted T cell fraction (not recorded which). CDR3 sequence (DNA): TGCGCCAGCAGCTTGGGGGGTTATAATTCACCCCTCCACTTT. Protein: CASSLGGYNSPLHF.